This TCR beta chain was retrieved from a study of CD8 T cells in ankylosing spondylitis. The CDR3 runs to 14 residues. The V and J ends lost 6 bases and 3 bases, in that order; junction bases with no gene match: 8. The germline CDR1 and CDR2 sequences are DFQATT and SNEGSKA (reference sequence). Findings of the study overall: A TCR beta motif of under 10 highly homologous variants seemed to mark ankylosing spondylitis blood.

On this clonotype: The antigen remains unidentified.

From the 5' RACE reads, TCRdb called clonotypes with MiXCR, one entry per CDR3 protein. Among a few hundred thousand distinct CDR3 sequences, roughly 12% were seen once, and the ten largest hold under 7.5%. The sample was blood, either unsorted or a sorted T cell fraction (not recorded which). The chain is built from TRBV20-1 and TRBJ1-1; 9 bases match TRBD1. The source is a male donor with ankylosing spondylitis. In DNA form, the CDR3 reads TGCAGTGCAGGGACAGGGTATTTTGACACTGAAGCTTTCTTT. It yields the protein CSAGTGYFDTEAFF.